This note documents a single T cell receptor (beta chain) sequence. The antigen remains unidentified. This entry comes from a study of shared clonotypes between healthy human individuals. Whole-study findings and limits: Non-shared clonotypes showed lower generation probabilities than clonotypes common to all four donors.

The V end lost 2 bases, the J end lost 1 base, and 14 bases lay between the germline ends. Germline loops: CDR1 MNHNS, CDR2 SASEGT. This CDR3 has 17 residues. As defined, naive CD8 cells were CD45RO-negative and positively selected for CCR7, with terminally differentiated effector memory CD45RA+ cells excluded. Using immunoSEQ multiplex PCR, the repertoire was profiled, and TCRdb retains in-frame clones only, with some absent. The repertoire holds about 2.1 million clones, 80% to 95% seen once, with 1.5% to 2% in the top ten. The sequence came from a man aged 18-30 years in good health. Some clones in this sample may be carry-over from other donors' samples. V and J are TRBV6-1 and TRBJ2-2; D is unclear. Input material: naive CD8+ T cells from PBMCs. CDR3 in amino acids: CASSEIPAALNTGELFF. CDR3 sequence (DNA): TGTGCCAGCAGTGAAATCCCGGCGGCCTTGAACACCGGGGAGCTGTTTTTT.